A single sample gave rise to the 13 T cell receptor beta chains below, sequenced in a study of sequential checkpoint blockade in melanoma. Treatment of the sample: randomized to nivolumab then ipilimumab (arm A) or the reverse (arm B). Libraries were prepared by immunoSEQ multiplex PCR; TCRdb keeps only in-frame clonotypes and omits some of them. Of some 11,000 clones in the sample, nearly 80% were seen once. Sequenced here: CD8+ T cells sorted from blood (inferred from file names), sampled from a patient given nivolumab and ipilimumab in sequence. The receptors were sampled from a human donor with melanoma.

The chain is built from TRBV27 and TRBJ1-2; 7 bases agree with TRBD1. The CDR3 contains 13 residues. V dropped 5 bases and J dropped 5; count of bases not matched to a gene: 5. Germline CDR1 MNHEY, CDR2 SMNVEV (reference sequence). Written as DNA, the CDR3 is TGTGCCAGCAGTCTCGACAGGGCTTATGGCTACACCTTC. Its translation is CASSLDRAYGYTF.

This chain links TRBV29-1 with TRBJ2-5, with D uncertain. This CDR3 spans 13 amino acids. Trimming shortened V by 5 bases and J by 4 bases, and 14 bases separated the two germline ends. The V gene's germline CDR1 is SQVTM and CDR2 ANQGSEA. The CDR3 DNA sequence: TGCAGCGTTACCCCGACATTGATAGAGACCCAGTACTTC. This encodes CSVTPTLIETQYF.

The chain carries TRBV6-4 and TRBJ2-3; TRBD2 matches at 10 bases. Germline V CDR1 and CDR2: MRHNA, SNTAGT. This CDR3 is 15 amino acids long. The V and J ends lost 5 bases and 4 bases, in that order; junction bases with no gene match: 6. The CDR3 DNA sequence: TGTGCCAGCAGTCTAACTAGCGGGGAATCAGATACGCAGTATTTT. Protein: CASSLTSGESDTQYF.

The chain links TRBV11-2 to TRBJ2-2; 10 nucleotides align to TRBD2. The V segment lost 7 bases and the J segment 3 bases; nucleotides outside the gene matches: 17. CDR1 SGHAT and CDR2 FQNNGV come from the germline V gene. The CDR3 is made up of 19 amino acids. CDR3 DNA sequence: TGTGCCAGCACTCACCCATACAATCTAGCGGGGGTACACACCGGGGAGCTGTTTTTT. It translates to CASTHPYNLAGVHTGELFF.

V gene TRBV2 combines with J gene TRBJ1-2; D is possibly TRBD1 (5 bases). This CDR3 has 11 residues. Germline lookup yields CDR1 SNHLY and CDR2 FYNNEI. With 7 bases removed from V and 8 bases from J, the gap between germline ends came to 11 bases. CDR3 region: CASIGGGGYTF. The CDR3 DNA sequence: TGTGCCAGCATTGGGGGAGGCGGCTACACCTTC.

The V gene is TRBV27, the J gene TRBJ2-7; D is possibly TRBD2 (5 bases). CDR3 length: 15 amino acids. Germline CDR1 and CDR2: MNHEY and SMNVEV (reference sequence). Trimming left V 2 bases short and J 2 bases short, with 13 bases between. The CDR3 nucleotides read TGTGCCAGCAGTTTAAGGCACAGCGGCCCCTACGAGCAGTACTTC. Residues: CASSLRHSGPYEQYF.

The chain recombines TRBV19 with TRBJ2-1, with 11 bases fitting TRBD2. The ends lost 1 base at V and 6 bases at J; junction bases unmatched: 5. CDR1 and CDR2 (germline): LNHDA, SQIVND (reference sequence). This CDR3 is built from 16 residues. In nucleotides, the CDR3 is TGTGCCAGTAGTATAGCGCGTCTAGCGGGAGGCAATGAGCAGTTCTTC. The encoded protein is CASSIARLAGGNEQFF.

A few counts support this clone. The chain employs TRBV6-5 and TRBJ1-2, with D perhaps TRBD1 (6 bases). Germline-derived CDR1 and CDR2 are MNHEY and SVGAGI. This CDR3 is built from 15 residues. Trimming cost V 5 bases and J 0 bases, with 13 bases left between them. CDR3: CASSGYRATNYGYTF. The CDR3 region has the DNA TGTGCCAGCAGTGGGTACAGGGCTACTAACTATGGCTACACCTTC.

This clone was recorded only once. The chain has TRBV7-3 and TRBJ2-1; 7 bases are shared with TRBD2. CDR1 SGHTA and CDR2 FQGTGA come from the germline V gene. This CDR3 has 15 residues. Losses at the gene ends were 4 bases for V and 2 bases for J; bases not matched to a gene: 5. This CDR3 reads CASSSRGGTYNEQFF. The DNA of the CDR3 is TGTGCCAGCAGCTCTCGGGGAGGGACCTACAATGAGCAGTTCTTC.

V usage is TRBV4-1 and J usage is TRBJ2-1, with 7 bases lining up with TRBD2. The trim removed 4 bases at V and 7 bases at J, leaving 4 bases unmatched. This CDR3 contains 13 residues. Germline CDR1 is MGHRA and CDR2 is YSYEKL. CDR3 sequence (DNA): TGCGCCAGCAGCCCTGATAGCGGGAATGAGCAGTTCTTC. It translates to CASSPDSGNEQFF.

Here the CDR3 reads CASSGQGSSYEQYF. DNA for the CDR3: TGTGCCAGCAGTGGACAGGGCAGCTCCTACGAGCAGTACTTC. This chain joins TRBV28 and TRBJ2-7, with 8 bases matching TRBD1. CDR3 length equals 14 residues. CDR1 is MDHEN, CDR2 SYDVKM, per germline. The V gene end was trimmed by 5 bases and the J gene end by 0 bases; junction bases not matched to a gene: 3.

This sequence joins TRBV4-1 and TRBJ2-7; the match to TRBD1 covers 8 bases. There are 17 residues in the CDR3. Per the germline V gene, CDR1 is MGHRA and CDR2 is YSYEKL. V shed 0 bases and J 1 base; nucleotides not matched to a gene: 8. The CDR3 nucleotides are TGCGCCAGCAGCCAAGAAGGACAGGGCACGACGTCCTACGAGCAGTACTTC. Amino acids: CASSQEGQGTTSYEQYF.

The chain has TRBV15 and TRBJ1-4; D is perhaps TRBD1 (5 bases). The germline V gene has CDR1 LNHNV and CDR2 YYDKDF (reference sequence). Trimming left V 5 bases short and J 2 bases short, with 12 bases between. The CDR3 has 15 amino acids. For the CDR3, the DNA is TGTGCCACCAGCTCATCGACAGACACTAATGAAAAACTGTTTTTT. Its translation: CATSSSTDTNEKLFF.